One TCR beta chain is described in this entry. Its specificity is not known. The sample originates from a study of OX40 agonist ivuxolimab in advanced cancers. As for the study in general: While on treatment, patients had intravenous ivuxolimab at 0.01 to 10 mg/kg every 2 weeks. Study-wide findings and caveats: Some nonresponders additionally presented with little normalized T-cell clonal expansion.

Profiling relied on immunoSEQ multiplex PCR, and the TCRdb table lists in-frame clones only, not all of them. Of 99,000 or so clones in the sample, more than 85% were seen once. The germline V gene has CDR1 MNHEY and CDR2 SMNVEV (reference sequence). The V and J ends lost 4 bases and 10 bases respectively, with 19 bases between them. The CDR3 is made up of 14 amino acids. This TCR came from an adult with an advanced solid tumor such as melanoma, head and neck, liver or kidney cancer. This rearrangement joins TRBV27 to TRBJ1-1, with D possibly matching TRBD1 (5 bases). Source: CD4+ or CD8+ T cells sorted from blood, taken in a trial of the OX40 agonist ivuxolimab. Here the CDR3 reads CASSSRDSVRGAFF. The DNA for the CDR3 is TGTGCCAGCAGTTCCCGGGACTCCGTCCGCGGAGCTTTCTTT.